What follows are 20 T cell receptor beta chains derived from one specimen sequenced in a study of memory CD4+ T cells and cytomegalovirus serostatus. Single viable CD3+CD4+CD8-CD45RO+ cells were sorted as the memory CD4+ T cells. Sequenced by immunoSEQ multiplex PCR; TCRdb stores in-frame clones only, minus some. This table has just over 40,000 clones, around 79% appearing once. Sequencing used memory CD4+ T cells from blood. These receptors all stem from an adult in good health and CMV-seronegative.

The chain uses TRBV5-6 and TRBJ2-1; a possible D gene is TRBD2 (7 bases). This CDR3 spans 13 amino acids. Trimming cost V 1 base and J 8 bases, with 10 bases left between them. The V gene's germline CDR1 is SGHDT and CDR2 YYEEEE. The CDR3 region has the DNA TGTGCCAGCAGCTTGCGGGGGGCGGATGAGCAGTTCTTC. It specifies CASSLRGADEQFF. The full variable domain, completed using reference TRBV5-6 and TRBJ2-1, is DAGVTQSPTHLIKTRGQQVTLRCSPKSGHDTVSWYQQALGQGPQFIFQYYEEEERQRGNFPDRFSGHQFPNYSSELNVNALLLGDSALYLCASSLRGADEQFFGPGTRLTVL.

The rearrangement joins TRBV2 to TRBJ1-6; 9 bases line up with TRBD1. This CDR3 is 14 amino acids long. The trim removed 7 bases at V and 8 bases at J, leaving 6 bases unmatched. CDR1 is SNHLY, CDR2 FYNNEI, per germline. CDR3 nucleotide sequence: TGTGCCAGCACCGAGGGACAGGGTCATTCACCCCTCCACTTT. Residues: CASTEGQGHSPLHF.

This clone came up a few times. The CDR3 nucleotides read TGCGCCAGCAGCAGAGGGACAGGGGAGTCTGAAGCTTTCTTT. It specifies CASSRGTGESEAFF. The gene calls are TRBV5-1 and TRBJ1-1, with TRBD1 matching over 10 bases. This CDR3 region has 14 residues. With 4 bases clipped from V and 6 bases from J, the junction kept 6 bases outside the gene matches. Germline V gene sequence: CDR1 SGHRS, CDR2 YFSETQ.

The chain recombines TRBV6-1 with TRBJ2-7; weak D call: TRBD1 (6 bases). V lost 10 bases and J 2 bases, leaving 18 bases between the germline ends. The CDR3 has 14 amino acids. CDR1 MNHNS and CDR2 SASEGT come from the germline V gene. Here the CDR3 DNA reads TGTGCCACCGCAAGTGCAGGGGTAACCTACGAGCAGTACTTC. Its protein is CATASAGVTYEQYF.

This sequence joins TRBV4-2 and TRBJ2-1; D may be TRBD2 (6 bases). Per germline, CDR1 LGHNA and CDR2 YNFKEQ. This CDR3 is built from 15 residues. V was pared by 1 base and J by 5 bases, with 12 bases between. CDR3 loop: CASSQVSGLHNEQFF. As DNA, the CDR3 is TGTGCCAGCAGCCAAGTGTCGGGACTCCACAATGAGCAGTTCTTC.

The CDR3 loop is CASSSQPSDTQYF. The DNA of the CDR3 is TGTGCCAGCAGTAGCCAACCGAGCGATACGCAGTATTTT. V and J are TRBV6-4 and TRBJ2-3; no clear D gene. This CDR3 contains 13 residues. Between the trimmed V and J ends, which lost 5 bases and 6 bases, there was a span of 12 bases. Germline V gene lookup returns CDR1 MRHNA and CDR2 SNTAGT.

The count of this clone is one. V usage is TRBV5-1 and J usage is TRBJ1-4; perhaps TRBD1 as D (5 bases). The V gene's germline CDR1 is SGHRS and CDR2 YFSETQ. V lost 4 bases, J lost 6 bases, and 16 bases lay in between. The CDR3 runs 15 residues. CDR3 bases: TGCGCCAGCAGCCCACTGACAGCGATGGATGAAAAACTGTTTTTT. As protein: CASSPLTAMDEKLFF.

The chain uses TRBV6-6 and TRBJ2-5, with 8 bases matching TRBD1. V lost 7 bases, J lost 1 base, and 5 bases stayed unmatched. The germline V gene has CDR1 MNHNY and CDR2 SVGAGI (reference sequence). The CDR3 runs 14 residues. CDR3 bases: TGTGCCAGCAACCAGGGGGCCCTCCAAGAGACCCAGTACTTC. Its protein is CASNQGALQETQYF.

The genes are TRBV6-5 and TRBJ1-2, with D hard to call. The CDR3 is made up of 13 amino acids. V was shortened by 10 bases and J by 3 bases, with 15 bases between the two germline ends. CDR1 and CDR2 from the germline V gene are MNHEY and SVGAGI. In DNA, the CDR3 is TGTGCCACCTGGACGGTGGCCCACTATGGCTACACCTTC. This gives the protein CATWTVAHYGYTF.

This clone was counted a few times. The rearrangement uses TRBV7-6 and TRBJ2-3, with a possible D match to TRBD2 (5 bases). Trimming shortened V by 5 bases and J by 6 bases, and 12 bases separated the two germline ends. CDR1 and CDR2 from the germline V gene are SGHVS and FNYEAQ. The CDR3 extends over 13 amino acids. CDR3 in amino acids: CASSRPGGDTQYF. Written as DNA, the CDR3 is TGTGCCAGCAGCCGACCCGGCGGGGATACGCAGTATTTT.

The V gene is TRBV6-1, the J gene TRBJ2-2, with D perhaps TRBD1 (5 bases). Germline CDR1 and CDR2: MNHNS and SASEGT. The CDR3 spans 14 residues. V gave up 4 bases and J gave up 6 bases, with 12 bases separating them. This chain's CDR3 is CASSGTRDSGELFF. Written as DNA, the CDR3 is TGTGCCAGCAGTGGAACCAGGGATTCCGGGGAGCTGTTTTTT.

The chain links TRBV19 to TRBJ2-2; D remains ambiguous. Germline CDR1 reads LNHDA; CDR2 reads SQIVND (reference sequence). The CDR3 is made up of 13 amino acids. V was clipped by 8 bases and J by 0 bases, with 7 bases between them. As DNA, the CDR3 is TGTGCCAGTGCCGATGCGAACACCGGGGAGCTGTTTTTT. This encodes CASADANTGELFF. Looking up the rest from reference TRBV19 and TRBJ2-2 gives the full variable domain: DGGITQSPKYLFRKEGQNVTLSCEQNLNHDAMYWYRQDPGQGLRLIYYSQIVNDFQKGDIAEGYSVSREKKESFPLTVTSAQKNPTAFYLCASADANTGELFFGEGSRLTVL.

This chain uses TRBV2 with TRBJ2-5, with TRBD2 matching 11 bases. The length of the CDR3 is 18 residues. Germline loops: CDR1 SNHLY, CDR2 FYNNEI. V lost 3 bases, J lost 1 base, and 10 bases stayed unmatched. CDR3 sequence (DNA): TGTGCCAGCAGTGAGCGGGTAGCGGGGGGGCTCGGCCAAGAGACCCAGTACTTC. Amino acids: CASSERVAGGLGQETQYF.

The chain couples TRBV19 to TRBJ1-4; a weak D match, TRBD1 (5 bases). Trimming took 9 bases from V and 0 from J, leaving 11 bases between them. CDR1 and CDR2 from the germline V gene are LNHDA and SQIVND (reference sequence). The CDR3 consists of 14 residues. The CDR3 nucleotides are TGTGCCAGCCAAAGGACATCAACTAATGAAAAACTGTTTTTT. Encoded protein: CASQRTSTNEKLFF.

This clone has more than one count but fewer than ten. The chain is built from TRBV5-1 and TRBJ1-4; D call uncertain. The germline gives CDR1 SGHRS, CDR2 YFSETQ. Trimming left V 2 bases short and J 5 bases short, with 10 bases between. This CDR3 spans 14 amino acids. CDR3 protein: CASSFGRINEKLFF. The CDR3 nucleotides read TGCGCCAGCAGCTTTGGGCGGATAAATGAAAAACTGTTTTTT.

This clone was seen more than once but under ten times. The chain combines TRBV18 with TRBJ1-3; 7 bases agree with TRBD1. Losses at the gene ends were 3 bases for V and 8 bases for J; bases not matched to a gene: 1. This CDR3 has 12 amino acids. Germline V gene data show CDR1 as KGHSH and CDR2 as LQKENI. In DNA, the CDR3 is TGTGCCAGCTCACCCGACAGGGACACCATATATTTT. Residues: CASSPDRDTIYF. Full variable domain (outside the CDR3, taken from reference TRBV18 and TRBJ1-3): NAGVMQNPRHLVRRRGQEARLRCSPMKGHSHVYWYRQLPEEGLKFMVYLQKENIIDESGMPKERFSAEFPKEGPSILRIQQVVRGDSAAYFCASSPDRDTIYFGEGSWLTVV.

V gene TRBV4-1 combines with J gene TRBJ1-6; the D gene is possibly TRBD1 (6 bases). V was pared by 4 bases and J by 6 bases, with 16 bases between. This CDR3 contains 16 residues. The germline CDR1 and CDR2 sequences are MGHRA and YSYEKL. The CDR3 region is CASSRGQPSFNSPLHF. The CDR3 region has the DNA TGCGCCAGCAGCCGCGGACAGCCCTCTTTTAATTCACCCCTCCACTTT.

The chain is built from TRBV30 and TRBJ2-1, with a weak D call TRBD1 (5 bases). CDR1 is GTSNPN and CDR2 is SVGIG in the germline V gene (reference sequence). V gave up 1 base and J gave up 4 bases, with 11 bases separating them. The CDR3 consists of 14 residues. The CDR3: CAWSGLDNYNEQFF. The CDR3 bases are TGTGCCTGGAGTGGGTTGGACAATTACAATGAGCAGTTCTTC.

J is TRBJ1-6 and V is TRBV11-2; no clear D gene. This CDR3 is 17 amino acids long. V was pared by 5 bases and J by 0 bases, with 14 bases between. Germline V gene sequence: CDR1 SGHAT, CDR2 FQNNGV. The CDR3 sequence is CASSPGGGSSYNSPLHF. The CDR3 DNA reads as TGTGCCAGCAGCCCCGGTGGCGGGAGCTCCTATAATTCACCCCTCCACTTT. Full variable domain (missing parts from reference TRBV11-2 and TRBJ1-6): EAGVAQSPRYKIIEKRQSVAFWCNPISGHATLYWYQQILGQGPKLLIQFQNNGVVDDSQLPKDRFSAERLKGVDSTLKIQPAKLEDSAVYLCASSPGGGSSYNSPLHFGNGTRLTVT.

The V gene is TRBV14, the J gene TRBJ2-1; D unresolved. The V and J ends lost 1 base and 4 bases respectively, with 8 bases between them. CDR3 length equals 14 residues. CDR1 is SGHDN, CDR2 FVKESK, per germline. The CDR3 sequence is CASSQVSEYNEQFF. CDR3 bases: TGTGCCAGCAGCCAAGTTTCCGAATACAATGAGCAGTTCTTC.